This T cell receptor beta chain is drawn from a study of cytomegalovirus exposure and HLA in healthy donors (dated 2017 in TCRdb). For the study in its entirety: An earlier analysis of about 530 of the donors reported approximately 300 Gb of sequence data and 117 million unique TCR beta sequences obtained from about 179 million T cells. Rather than drawing on any new phenotypic data, the later analysis identified candidate immune exposures from TCR beta sequences and the way those sequences occurred across donors. Typing coverage varied by locus: about 620-630 donors for A, B, C, DRB1 and DQB1; under 550 for DQA1; about 600 for DPA1; roughly 470 for DPB1. An early release that covered 640 HLA-typed donors contained about 300 gigabases of sequencing data and 70 million to 100 million unique TCR sequences. Donor age, sex, ethnicity and CMV serostatus were collected together with the repertoire data. Among the roughly 370 genotyped donors, around 79% belonged to the genetic ancestry cluster associated with self-reported Caucasian donors. Using immunosequencing, the study profiled T cell repertoires from fewer than 850 subjects and related those repertoires to cytomegalovirus serostatus. In an earlier analysis of more than 550 of the donors, high-throughput TCR beta sequencing was used to judge whether each TCR beta V gene segment behaved as functional or pseudogenic. HLA typing covered class I and class II loci at four-digit resolution. To predict cytomegalovirus infection status, the study combined high-throughput TCR immunosequencing, statistical association of individual TCRs with disease status, and machine learning. To study patterns of TCR occurrence, a later analysis re-analyzed previously published TCR beta repertoires from under 750 donors and added high-resolution HLA genotyping. Genome-wide SNP genotypes for about 55% of the 666 donors were used in a later genetic analysis, which treated that subset as a discovery cohort. Every repertoire in the discovery cohort had been generated on one and the same sequencing platform. A few DR-DQ haplotypes were handled as single units for association and clustering because linkage in the cohort was strong. A separate validation cohort of 100 to 150 different subjects was used in addition to the approximately 700-subject first cohort. On average, roughly 250,000 unique TCR beta nucleotide sequences were sequenced per donor among a few hundred genotyped donors of the cohort, with roughly a sixth of those sequences being non-productive. The study aimed to test whether signatures of past pathogen exposure could be identified by cataloging public T cell receptors. Broad study findings and their caveats: Linkage disequilibrium might explain the correlated functional status among segregating V segments, but an unknown experimental factor could not be excluded. This cohort had only TCR beta chains sequenced, and the lack of alpha or paired-chain data limited which features could be detected. Compared with equally common non-associated chains, HLA-associated TCR beta chains in a later analysis were more clonally expanded and had lower generation probabilities. When HLA alleles, especially DR and DQ, strongly co-occurred, TCR associations were difficult to assign to individual alleles. In the study, approximately 150 TCR beta chains were listed as associated with cytomegalovirus. A later genetic analysis associated a missense DCLRE1C variant with V-gene and J-gene trimming of TCR beta chains, and an independent cohort replicated the association. Because HLA typing was missing for some donors at each locus, association tests included only the typed subset. Because counts were too low, about 15 rarely observed V segments, including chromosome 9 orphons, were left out of the earlier analysis of a few hundred of the donors. According to a later analysis, TCR association rates differed among HLA loci, with DRB1 alleles showing the most associated TCRs and HLA-C alleles showing the fewest. The sequencing pipeline was judged likely to have produced a cluster of highly shared sequence variants as a technical artifact. CMV serostatus was the only immune exposure information available for the cohort. While some public TCRs were present in many individuals, most TCR sequences turned up only very rarely across donors. In a later analysis, 16,951 TCR beta sequences were associated with specific HLA alleles at a false discovery rate of 0.05. In an earlier analysis of about 540 of the donors, most TCR beta V segments were observed in productive rearrangements about 90% or about 30% of the time, broadly matching IMGT annotations. Some IMGT-functional V segments, including TRBV6-2 and TRBV6-3, could not be distinguished by the 87-base-pair reads and were therefore excluded. The classifier was reported to diagnose cytomegalovirus status with high specificity and sensitivity in both the original cohort and the validation cohort. A further reported finding was that TCR beta sequences accurately predicted the HLA-A and HLA-B alleles for most subjects in the first cohort. According to a later genetic analysis, donors in an Asian-associated ancestry cluster had fewer N-insertions in productive TCRs than the roughly 670-donor mean. The presence/absence analyses assumed that sequencing depth was roughly uniform across donors, and that assumption may not be true. A later analysis reported that several top co-occurrence clusters appeared linked to parvovirus B19, influenza, CMV and Epstein-Barr virus. According to the authors, the approach could potentially be generalized to other disease states and immunological phenotypes. Most CMV-associated TCR beta chains appeared to be HLA-restricted in a later analysis, and the HLA associations seemed to be driven largely by CMV exposure. In vitro tests confirmed that three of the cytomegalovirus-associated TCR beta chains recognize cytomegalovirus antigens.

Libraries came from the immunoSEQ multiplex PCR assay. The multiplex PCR relied on a mix of 60 forward primers for TCR Vbeta segments and 13 reverse primers for TCR Jbeta segments. The CDR3 region of rearranged TCR beta genes was amplified from genomic DNA by a multiplex PCR assay. The Illumina HiSeq System was used to sequence the amplified TCR beta libraries as 87-base-pair reads. Processing in the source paper ran as follows. Across the 500 to 750 repertoires, a later analysis counted about 81 million unique TCR beta chains, approximately 10 million of which were shared by at least two donors. To remove PCR and sequencing errors, raw reads were error-corrected and collapsed into unique sequences using a nearest-neighbor algorithm that merged closely related sequences. CDR3 sequences were aligned to IMGT reference sequences to assign V, D and J gene segments. Each retained sequence needed at least a six-nucleotide match to both a V gene segment and a J gene segment. A rearrangement counted as productive if the CDR3 had no stop codons and remained in frame with V and J, and every other rearrangement counted as non-productive. Following IMGT convention, CDR3 was defined as the stretch from the second conserved V-encoded cysteine to the conserved J-encoded phenylalanine. In an earlier analysis of just under 600 of the donors, sequences lacking an unambiguous match to a single V gene segment were excluded. In an earlier analysis of 450 to 700 of the donors, V segments were called functional above 56.7% productive rearrangements and were called segregating when the between-donor standard deviation exceeded 5%. A statistical classification framework was built to diagnose cytomegalovirus status from the catalog of TCR beta chain sequences. A later analysis assigned V and J genes by comparing TCR nucleotide sequences with IMGT/GENE-DB human TR gene sequences. A later analysis assigned CDR3 sequences and most-parsimonious VDJ recombination scenarios with the TCRdist pipeline. In a later analysis, each TCR beta chain was defined by its CDR3 amino acid sequence together with its V-gene family, and reads without a unique V-gene family were excluded. A later analysis removed 600 or so highly shared, low-generation-probability nucleotide sequences to deal with suspected cross-contamination and a sequencing artifact. For each public chain, a later analysis derived a clonal expansion index from normalized ranks of inferred template counts within each repertoire. In a later analysis, generation probabilities were computed using a VDJ recombination model fitted to out-of-frame rearrangements, and the results were checked against IGoR. A later analysis scored TCR-TCR, TCR-HLA and TCR-CMV co-occurrence with hypergeometric tests, applying a repertoire-size bias correction to TCR pairs. A later analysis estimated false discovery rates by permuting HLA or CMV assignments 20 times. In a later analysis, co-occurring TCRs were grouped using DBSCAN, with TCRdist sequence similarity added in when clustering inside HLA-allele-positive subsets. Repertoires with fewer than 30,000 or more than 120,000 public chains were left out of co-occurrence clustering, as were roughly five repertoires with anomalous nucleotide sharing. TCRdb limited this immuneACCESS table to in-frame rearrangements with V and J called. A share of clones is missing; checked studies link under half to unresolved V genes, and the rest is unexplained. The V and J calls and clone size were taken over from that table, and D and trimming were inferred from the DNA. Present in this sample are some 160,000 clones, around 80% of which were seen just once. The ten largest clones capture around 1.4% of the sample.

The junction shows trimming of 4 bases on V and 2 bases on J, plus 8 bases between the germline ends. The CDR3 holds 13 amino acids from the cysteine to the phenylalanine. CDR3 DNA only is kept here, 39 bases in frame from base 1. CDR1 and CDR2 are drawn from the germline V gene: SGHVS, FNYEAQ. The cohort was made up of 666 healthy bone marrow donors. At the time of sampling, every cohort member was nominally healthy, though immune exposures that went unrecorded were likely present. The donor was CMV seronegative and was included in the group of several hundred seronegative cohort members. A peripheral blood sample was provided by each donor, and peripheral blood mononuclear cells were used for TCR beta sequencing. The Qiagen DNeasy Blood Extraction Kit was used to extract genomic DNA from the blood cell samples. For this clone: It has no known antigen specificity. No per-base quality is available; no much larger clone lies one base away.

The rearrangement joined TRBV7-6 to TRBJ1-2; D gene: possibly TRBD1, on 6 matching bases. The sequenced sample was PBMCs. The source of this sequence is a woman aged 18-29 years in good health and CMV-seronegative. The CDR3 region: CASSSGQNYGYTF. The DNA reads as follows: TGTGCCAGCAGCTCGGGACAAAACTATGGCTACACCTTC.